This record looks at one T cell receptor (beta chain) sequence and its context. The CDR3 is 13 residues long. Trimming cost V 3 bases and J 5 bases, with 13 bases left between them. Germline CDR1 and CDR2: DFQATT and SNEGSKA (reference sequence). This record belongs to a study of blood T cell repertoires in COVID-19. In the study overall: The cDNA or gDNA used as material had been derived from T cells, B-cell-depleted T cells, or PBMCs.

Here immunoSEQ multiplex PCR was the method, and the copy in TCRdb shows in-frame clones only, minus some. The sample has some 87,000 clones, about 81% seen once. This TCR was recovered from a human donor in a cohort sampled during active COVID-19. This rearrangement joins TRBV20-1 to TRBJ1-2; D might be TRBD1 (5 bases). The sample comprised peripheral blood. Here the CDR3 reads CSASVKGYYGYTF. The CDR3 DNA is TGCAGTGCTAGTGTAAAGGGGTATTATGGCTACACCTTC.